A single sample is the source of the 32 T cell receptor beta chains below, sequenced in a study of cytomegalovirus exposure and HLA in healthy donors. TCRdb keeps only in-frame clones here, not all; method: immunoSEQ multiplex PCR. The data contain some 160,000 clones, 88% of them seen just once; the ten biggest clones take up roughly 3%. The sequenced sample was PBMCs. The origin of the receptors is a man younger than 35 in good health and CMV-seronegative.

The sample holds one count of this clone. J is TRBJ1-2 and V is TRBV13; a possible D gene is TRBD1 (5 bases). Trimming took off 2 bases at V and 0 bases at J, with 10 bases between the two ends. This CDR3 has 15 residues. The germline V gene encodes CDR1 PRHDT and CDR2 FYEKMQ (reference sequence). CDR3 loop: CASSLRGVANYGYTF. The DNA of the CDR3 is TGTGCCAGCAGCTTAAGGGGTGTAGCTAACTATGGCTACACCTTC.

The CDR3 is CASSLWASGVSAQYF. The CDR3 DNA reads as TGTGCCAGCAGCTTATGGGCTAGCGGGGTTTCAGCGCAGTACTTC. The chain employs TRBV7-2 and TRBJ2-7; 9 nucleotides align to TRBD2. The CDR3 is 15 amino acids. J was trimmed by 9 bases and V by 2 bases; bases with no gene match: 11. Germline V gives CDR1 SGHTA, CDR2 FQGNSA. Based on the CDR3 plus reference TRBV7-2 and TRBJ2-7, the full variable domain is GAGVSQSPSNKVTEKGKDVELRCDPISGHTALYWYRQSLGQGLEFLIYFQGNSAPDKSGLPSDRFSAERTGGSVSTLTIQRTQQEDSAVYLCASSLWASGVSAQYFGPGTRLTVT.

The rearrangement uses TRBV11-1 and TRBJ2-5; 11 bases agree with TRBD1. Germline-derived CDR1 and CDR2 are SGHAT and FQDESV (reference sequence). There are 16 residues in the CDR3. The trim removed 1 base at V and 5 bases at J, leaving 6 bases unmatched. In nucleotides, the CDR3 is TGTGCCAGCAGCTTAGTAGGACAGGGGGCCTGGGAGACCCAGTACTTC. This translates into CASSLVGQGAWETQYF.

The J gene is TRBJ1-2, the V gene TRBV6-5; possible D gene TRBD1, 6 bases. CDR3 length: 14 residues. Germline loops: CDR1 MNHEY, CDR2 SVGAGI. Trimming pared 6 bases from V and 2 bases from J, leaving 13 bases between. CDR3 nucleotides: TGTGCCAGCAGGAGGGACACTCTAAACTATGGCTACACCTTC. Translating it yields CASRRDTLNYGYTF.

The chain employs TRBV5-1 and TRBJ2-3; a weak D match, TRBD2 (6 bases). The CDR3 contains 15 residues. The V end was cut by 4 bases, the J end by 3 bases, with 15 bases between. Per the germline V gene, CDR1 is SGHRS and CDR2 is YFSETQ. The CDR3 DNA reads TGCGCCAGCAGCGTGGAGGGACTCCCGACAGATACGCAGTATTTT. This codes for CASSVEGLPTDTQYF.

The gene calls are TRBV19 and TRBJ2-3; 11 bases map to TRBD2. This CDR3 comprises 15 residues. V shed 7 bases and J 4 bases; nucleotides not matched to a gene: 7. In germline, CDR1 is LNHDA, CDR2 SQIVND (reference sequence). Written as DNA, the CDR3 is TGTGCCAGTACCCCACTAGCGGGAGTACCAGATACGCAGTATTTT. As protein: CASTPLAGVPDTQYF.

The sample holds one count of this clone. This chain links TRBV5-6 with TRBJ2-1; 8 nucleotides align to TRBD2. With V trimmed by 4 bases and J by 3 bases, 9 bases remained unmatched. CDR3 size: 16 residues. Germline values: CDR1 SGHDT, CDR2 YYEEEE. In DNA form, the CDR3 reads TGTGCCAGCAGCCCCCCCGGGGGGGGCCACTACAATGAGCAGTTCTTC. It is translated as CASSPPGGGHYNEQFF.

The chain couples TRBV18 to TRBJ2-7, with D perhaps TRBD2 (6 bases). V lost 3 bases and J 4 bases, leaving 10 bases between the germline ends. CDR1 and CDR2 from the germline V gene are KGHSH and LQKENI. The CDR3 runs to 13 residues. The CDR3 bases are TGTGCCAGCTCACCGTCCGGGGGATACGAGCAGTACTTC. Residues: CASSPSGGYEQYF. Drawing the rest from reference TRBV18 and TRBJ2-7, the complete variable domain is NAGVMQNPRHLVRRRGQEARLRCSPMKGHSHVYWYRQLPEEGLKFMVYLQKENIIDESGMPKERFSAEFPKEGPSILRIQQVVRGDSAAYFCASSPSGGYEQYFGPGTRLTVT.

V is TRBV6-5 and J is TRBJ1-5, with a tentative D call TRBD1 (5 bases). This CDR3 is built from 15 residues. Trimming stripped 8 bases from V and 0 bases from J, with 14 bases between. CDR1 MNHEY and CDR2 SVGAGI come from the germline V gene. CDR3 sequence: CASRVGVYSNQPQHF. The CDR3 coding sequence is TGTGCCAGCCGAGTAGGGGTCTATAGCAATCAGCCCCAGCATTTT.

The chain combines TRBV18 with TRBJ2-6; D possibly corresponds to TRBD1 (5 bases). Germline values: CDR1 KGHSH, CDR2 LQKENI. The germline V and J ends were trimmed by 0 bases and 1 base, with 7 bases remaining between them. This CDR3 contains 16 residues. CDR3 region: CASSPPGLSGANVLTF. In DNA form, the CDR3 reads TGTGCCAGCTCACCACCGGGGCTATCTGGGGCCAACGTCCTGACTTTC.

J is TRBJ1-2 and V is TRBV27; TRBD1 is a possible D gene (5 bases). CDR1 MNHEY and CDR2 SMNVEV come from the germline V gene (reference sequence). This CDR3 has 13 residues. Trimming removed 3 bases at V and 3 bases at J, with 8 bases between. The CDR3 sequence is CASSFGRDYGYTF. The CDR3 DNA is TGTGCCAGCAGTTTCGGCAGGGACTATGGCTACACCTTC.

The chain carries TRBV18 and TRBJ1-5, with D possibly TRBD1 on 5 matching bases. CDR3 length equals 16 residues. Germline V gene lookup returns CDR1 KGHSH and CDR2 LQKENI. Trimming removed 3 bases from V and 4 bases from J, with 16 bases in between. The CDR3 DNA follows: TGTGCCAGCTCACCGACTCTGGCGGGGGAAAATCAGCCCCAGCATTTT. As protein: CASSPTLAGENQPQHF.

The rearrangement links TRBV5-1 to TRBJ1-3; TRBD1 might be the D (5 bases). Germline lookup yields CDR1 SGHRS and CDR2 YFSETQ. CDR3 size: 15 residues. The V end lost 1 base, the J end lost 0 bases, and 8 bases lay between the germline ends. In nucleotides, the CDR3 is TGCGCCAGCAGCTTGTTGGGGCGCTCTGGAAACACCATATATTTT. This codes for CASSLLGRSGNTIYF.

This clone was seen just once. CDR3 protein: CASSFAGTGNEKLFF. CDR3 DNA: TGTGCCAGCAGCTTCGCCGGGACAGGGAATGAAAAACTGTTTTTT. This rearrangement joins TRBV5-6 to TRBJ1-4, with TRBD1 matching over 9 bases. V dropped 2 bases and J dropped 5; count of bases not matched to a gene: 4. CDR1 is SGHDT and CDR2 is YYEEEE in the germline V gene. This CDR3 is built from 15 residues.

The V and J genes are TRBV10-2 and TRBJ2-7; 8 positions agree with TRBD1. The CDR3 has 12 residues. J lost 4 bases, V lost 4 bases, and 0 bases had no gene match. The V gene's germline CDR1 is WSHSY and CDR2 SAAADI. The CDR3 loop reads CASSGQGYEQYF. CDR3 bases: TGCGCCAGCAGTGGACAGGGGTACGAGCAGTACTTC.

This clone was seen once. The junction departs from the called germline gene at one end, perhaps through a read error. The chain is built from TRBV5-4 and TRBJ1-2, with TRBD1 identical over 8 bases. This CDR3 has 13 amino acids. CDR1 SGHNT and CDR2 YYREEE come from the germline V gene (reference sequence). CDR3 residues: CACSVTTGVGYTF. The CDR3 DNA reads as TGTGCCTGCAGCGTTACGACAGGGGTCGGCTACACCTTC.

The chain joins TRBV13 to TRBJ1-1, with D possibly TRBD1 on 5 matching bases. With 6 bases removed from V and 6 bases from J, the gap between germline ends came to 8 bases. The germline gives CDR1 PRHDT, CDR2 FYEKMQ (reference sequence). This CDR3 contains 11 residues. CDR3 sequence (DNA): TGTGCCAGCAGTAGGGGCCCTGAAGCTTTCTTT. Residues: CASSRGPEAFF.

The V gene is TRBV7-8, the J gene TRBJ2-3; unclear D gene. The V gene lost 5 bases and the J gene lost 0 bases, with 6 bases spanning the gap. The germline CDR1 and CDR2 sequences are SGHVS and FQNEAQ. CDR3 size: 13 residues. CDR3 region: CASSISSTDTQYF. In nucleotides, the CDR3 is TGTGCCAGCAGCATATCTAGCACAGATACGCAGTATTTT. Full variable domain (rest looked up from reference TRBV7-8 and TRBJ2-3): GAGVSQSPRYKVAKRGQDVALRCDPISGHVSLFWYQQALGQGPEFLTYFQNEAQLDKSGLPSDRFFAERPEGSVSTLKIQRTQQEDSAVYLCASSISSTDTQYFGPGTRLTVL.

CDR3 protein: CASSLKGGNEQFF. The CDR3 DNA sequence: TGCGCCAGCAGCCTAAAAGGGGGTAATGAGCAGTTCTTC. V usage is TRBV23-1 and J usage is TRBJ2-1; maybe TRBD1 (6 bases). TRBV23-1 is an ORF; its function is uncertain. The CDR3 totals 13 residues. V lost 6 bases and J lost 7, with 13 bases in between.

This clone appeared a single time. The gene calls are TRBV27 and TRBJ2-7, with 7 nucleotides matching TRBD2. Germline V gene sequence: CDR1 MNHEY, CDR2 SMNVEV (reference sequence). The CDR3 covers 13 residues. The V segment lost 2 bases and the J segment 3 bases; nucleotides outside the gene matches: 1. The CDR3 loop is CASSLAGVYEQYF. As DNA, the CDR3 is TGTGCCAGCAGTTTAGCGGGGGTCTACGAGCAGTACTTC.

This clone was counted only a few times. Here the CDR3 reads CASSLLQGLNGYTF. CDR3 DNA sequence: TGTGCCAGCAGCTTACTCCAGGGTCTTAATGGCTACACCTTC. V is TRBV6-6 and J is TRBJ1-2, with D maybe TRBD1 (5 bases). Trimming cost V 6 bases and J 6 bases, with 17 bases left between them. Germline-derived CDR1 and CDR2 are MNHNY and SVGAGI (reference sequence). CDR3 length equals 14 residues.

The rearrangement joins TRBV4-2 to TRBJ2-3; possible D gene TRBD1, 5 bases. In germline, CDR1 is LGHNA, CDR2 YNFKEQ. V lost 0 bases to trimming and J lost 0 bases, with 10 bases between them. This CDR3 spans 16 amino acids. CDR3 sequence (DNA): TGTGCCAGCAGCCAAGATTCAGGGATTAGCACAGATACGCAGTATTTT. Its protein product is CASSQDSGISTDTQYF.

The chain employs TRBV28 and TRBJ2-1; 12 nucleotides align to TRBD1. The CDR3 consists of 17 residues. Germline V gene data show CDR1 as MDHEN and CDR2 as SYDVKM. Trimming cost V 7 bases and J 1 base; bases outside gene matches: 8. CDR3 residues: CASTGQGAGGSYNEQFF. DNA of the CDR3: TGTGCCAGCACGGGACAGGGGGCAGGGGGTTCCTACAATGAGCAGTTCTTC.

The gene calls are TRBV5-6 and TRBJ2-7; D uncertain. CDR1 SGHDT and CDR2 YYEEEE come from the germline V gene. The CDR3 sequence is 12 residues long. The V gene lost 3 bases and the J gene lost 4 bases, with 8 bases spanning the gap. CDR3: CASSWAGYEQYF. Written as DNA, the CDR3 is TGTGCCAGCAGCTGGGCAGGATACGAGCAGTACTTC.

A single count supports this clone. This chain connects TRBV19 to TRBJ2-7; 7 nucleotides agree with TRBD1. From germline, CDR1 is LNHDA and CDR2 SQIVND (reference sequence). The CDR3 covers 13 residues. Trimming cost V 6 bases and J 0 bases; bases outside gene matches: 2. The CDR3 nucleotides read TGTGCCAGTAGAGGGACAGCCTCCTACGAGCAGTACTTC. Encoded protein: CASRGTASYEQYF.

The V gene is TRBV7-8, the J gene TRBJ2-1, with 11 nucleotides matching TRBD2. The germline gives CDR1 SGHVS, CDR2 FQNEAQ. This CDR3 contains 19 residues. V dropped 5 bases and J dropped 7; count of bases not matched to a gene: 19. This chain's CDR3 is CASSRRQVASGGSGNEQFF. The CDR3 DNA reads TGTGCCAGCAGCAGACGCCAGGTGGCTAGCGGGGGGTCCGGGAATGAGCAGTTCTTC.

The genes are TRBV28 and TRBJ1-2; TRBD1 matches at 7 bases. Germline-derived CDR1 and CDR2 are MDHEN and SYDVKM. J lost 4 bases, V lost 3 bases, and 2 bases had no gene match. The CDR3 length is 13 residues. In DNA form, the CDR3 reads TGTGCCAGCAGTTTGGACAGGAGCTATGGCTACACCTTC. It specifies CASSLDRSYGYTF.

This clone was observed a single time. This chain joins TRBV6-1 and TRBJ1-4, with TRBD1 matching over 8 bases. CDR3 length: 17 residues. V trimming: 4 bases; J trimming: 0 bases; junction bases outside the gene matches: 7. The germline gives CDR1 MNHNS, CDR2 SASEGT. The CDR3 DNA follows: TGTGCCAGCAGTGCACCTACGACAGGGGCAACTAATGAAAAACTGTTTTTT. Translation: CASSAPTTGATNEKLFF.

This clone was seen a handful of times. The genes are TRBV30 and TRBJ1-3; no clear D gene. The V and J ends lost 2 bases and 0 bases respectively, with 5 bases between them. Germline-derived CDR1 and CDR2 are GTSNPN and SVGIG (reference sequence). The CDR3 is made up of 13 amino acids. CDR3 amino acids: CAWSLYSGNTIYF. CDR3 nucleotides: TGTGCCTGGAGTCTTTACTCTGGAAACACCATATATTTT. Full variable domain (outside the CDR3, taken from reference TRBV30 and TRBJ1-3): SQTIHQWPATLVQPVGSPLSLECTVEGTSNPNLYWYRQAAGRGLQLLFYSVGIGQISSEVPQNLSASRPQDRQFILSSKKLLLSDSGFYLCAWSLYSGNTIYFGEGSWLTVV.

This clone was recorded a few times. V usage is TRBV28 and J usage is TRBJ2-7; 7 nucleotides agree with TRBD1. The germline V gene encodes CDR1 MDHEN and CDR2 SYDVKM. Unmatched junction bases numbered 8, after V lost 5 bases and J lost 4 bases. The CDR3 is 14 residues long. The CDR3 coding sequence is TGTGCCAGCAGTATACCGGGACAGACATACGAGCAGTACGTC. It is translated as CASSIPGQTYEQYV.

The rearrangement joins TRBV5-1 to TRBJ1-5, with D possibly TRBD1 on 5 matching bases. Germline V gene sequence: CDR1 SGHRS, CDR2 YFSETQ. The CDR3 length is 13 residues. V was trimmed by 4 bases and J by 5 bases, leaving 10 bases between them. CDR3 loop: CASSQDTDQPQHF. DNA of the CDR3: TGCGCCAGCAGCCAGGACACTGATCAGCCCCAGCATTTT.

DNA of the CDR3: TGTGCCAGCAGCTCAGTAAGAGCGGGGGGGAATTCACCCCTCCACTTT. Residues: CASSSVRAGGNSPLHF. The chain recombines TRBV7-9 with TRBJ1-6; tentative D call: TRBD1 (5 bases). Per the germline V gene, CDR1 is SEHNR and CDR2 is FQNEAQ (reference sequence). Trimming cost V 4 bases and J 7 bases, with 17 bases left between them. This CDR3 has 16 amino acids.